The 31 T cell receptor beta chains in this list originate from one sample, sequenced in a study of PD-1 blockade in classical Hodgkin lymphoma. Described time point: newly diagnosed, previously untreated cHL patient sample. With magnetic negative selection, CD4+ T cells were purified from PBMCs that had been thawed. Clones were read by immunoSEQ multiplex PCR, and TCRdb kept only the in-frame ones, dropping some. This sample yields 15,000 to 20,000 clones, of which about four fifths are seen a single time; around 1.2% belongs to the top ten. Sequenced input: CD4+ T cells from blood. These receptors all come from a human donor with classical Hodgkin lymphoma.

This clone was recorded only once. The rearrangement uses TRBV18 and TRBJ2-7; D remains ambiguous. V lost 3 bases and J lost 0, with 3 bases in between. The germline V gene has CDR1 KGHSH and CDR2 LQKENI. CDR3 length: 12 amino acids. CDR3 DNA sequence: TGTGCCAGCTCACCGAGCTCCTACGAGCAGTACTTC. Its translation: CASSPSSYEQYF.

J is TRBJ2-3 and V is TRBV5-4; tentative D call: TRBD2 (6 bases). CDR1 is SGHNT, CDR2 YYREEE, per germline (reference sequence). The V gene lost 4 bases and the J gene lost 2 bases, with 14 bases spanning the gap. This CDR3 has 15 residues. The CDR3 here is CASSLEGTSTDTQYF. In DNA form, the CDR3 reads TGTGCCAGCAGCCTAGAGGGGACTTCCACAGATACGCAGTATTTT.

The DNA of the CDR3 is TGTGCCAGCAGGCGGGAGGAAGGCACCGGGGAGCTGTTTTTT. Translation: CASRREEGTGELFF. The rearrangement joins TRBV6-4 to TRBJ2-2; TRBD2 matches 8 bases. Germline values: CDR1 MRHNA, CDR2 SNTAGT. CDR3 size: 14 residues. V was pared by 6 bases and J by 4 bases, with 4 bases of the junction left unmatched.

The chain joins TRBV28 to TRBJ2-7; 10 bases fit TRBD2. The CDR3 spans 14 residues. V gave up 6 bases and J gave up 0 bases; unmatched junction bases: 2. Germline lookup yields CDR1 MDHEN and CDR2 SYDVKM. CDR3 nucleotides: TGTGCCAGCAGATCTAGCGGGAGCTCCTACGAGCAGTACTTC. Protein product: CASRSSGSSYEQYF.

This chain joins TRBV7-8 and TRBJ1-3; D might be TRBD1 (5 bases). Per germline, CDR1 SGHVS and CDR2 FQNEAQ. Trimming shortened V by 6 bases and J by 0 bases, and 15 bases separated the two germline ends. The CDR3 has 16 amino acids. CDR3 DNA: TGTGCCAGCAGGCGGATGGGACGGCTCTCTGGAAACACCATATATTTT. It translates to CASRRMGRLSGNTIYF.

The J gene is TRBJ1-1, the V gene TRBV4-1; the D is unclear. V was pared by 3 bases and J by 1 base, with 12 bases between. The germline V gene has CDR1 MGHRA and CDR2 YSYEKL. This CDR3 region has 15 residues. CDR3 region: CASSHRGLENTEAFF. The CDR3 DNA reads as TGCGCCAGCAGCCACAGAGGGTTGGAGAACACTGAAGCTTTCTTT.

The chain is built from TRBV9 and TRBJ2-2, with a tentative D call TRBD2 (6 bases). Germline CDR1 SGDLS, CDR2 YYNGEE. The CDR3 has 18 residues. Trimming took off 3 bases at V and 0 bases at J, with 18 bases between the two ends. The CDR3 loop reads CASSAYGFWGANTGELFF. The CDR3 nucleotides read TGTGCCAGCAGCGCGTACGGTTTTTGGGGGGCGAACACCGGGGAGCTGTTTTTT.

This clone has just a few counts. V and J are TRBV28 and TRBJ2-7, with D possibly called TRBD1 or TRBD2 (7 bases each). This CDR3 has 21 residues. V lost 6 bases to trimming and J lost 2 bases, with 35 bases between them. CDR1 is MDHEN, CDR2 SYDVKM, per germline. CDR3 DNA: TGTGCCAGCAGAGGGGGCAGCGGAGCCGGGAGGCCCGGAGGATTACCCTACGAGCAGTACTTC. It encodes CASRGGSGAGRPGGLPYEQYF.

This clone showed up just a few times. The sample contains more than one DNA sequence encoding this CDR3. V is TRBV19 and J is TRBJ2-1; TRBD2 agrees at 7 bases. This CDR3 comprises 14 residues. Germline V gene lookup returns CDR1 LNHDA and CDR2 SQIVND (reference sequence). V gave up 4 bases and J gave up 0 bases; unmatched junction bases: 0. In DNA form, the CDR3 reads TGTGCCAGTAGTAGCGGGAGCTCCTACAATGAGCAGTTCTTC. This gives the protein CASSSGSSYNEQFF.

This clone has just a few counts. This sequence joins TRBV2 and TRBJ1-5; 8 bases align to TRBD1. This CDR3 has 16 residues. CDR1 SNHLY and CDR2 FYNNEI come from the germline V gene. The V and J ends lost 6 bases and 2 bases, in that order; junction bases with no gene match: 9. The CDR3 DNA sequence: TGTGCCAGCAGCGTAATGACAGGGGAAGGCAATCAGCCCCAGCATTTT. It yields the protein CASSVMTGEGNQPQHF.

This chain's CDR3 is CASSASRTSLNEQFF. DNA of the CDR3: TGTGCCAGCAGCGCCTCAAGGACTAGTTTGAATGAGCAGTTCTTC. This rearrangement joins TRBV7-9 to TRBJ2-1, with 7 nucleotides matching TRBD2. Germline CDR1 reads SEHNR; CDR2 reads FQNEAQ (reference sequence). The V segment lost 5 bases and the J segment 7 bases; nucleotides outside the gene matches: 11. This CDR3 is built from 15 residues.

The gene calls are TRBV18 and TRBJ1-5; D is uncertain. CDR3 size: 13 residues. V lost 1 base to trimming and J lost 5 bases, with 6 bases between them. Germline CDR1 KGHSH, CDR2 LQKENI. The CDR3 region has the DNA TGTGCCAGCTCACCACAGGGTTATCAGCCCCAGCATTTT. This encodes CASSPQGYQPQHF.

The V call is TRBV12-5, the J call TRBJ2-1, with 8 nucleotides matching TRBD2. The V segment lost 2 bases and the J segment 6 bases; nucleotides outside the gene matches: 3. Germline CDR1 reads LGHNT; CDR2 reads FRNRAP. This CDR3 region has 14 residues. CDR3 loop: CASGLTGGTNEQFF. The CDR3 DNA sequence: TGTGCTAGTGGTTTGACGGGAGGGACCAATGAGCAGTTCTTC. Full variable domain (outside the CDR3, taken from reference TRBV12-5 and TRBJ2-1): DARVTQTPRHKVTEMGQEVTMRCQPILGHNTVFWYRQTMMQGLELLAYFRNRAPLDDSGMPKDRFSAEMPDATLATLKIQPSEPRDSAVYFCASGLTGGTNEQFFGPGTRLTVL.

This sequence joins TRBV6-5 and TRBJ2-1; D is uncertain. Germline CDR1 is MNHEY and CDR2 is SVGAGI. This CDR3 is 13 amino acids long. Trimming shortened V by 2 bases and J by 4 bases, and 6 bases separated the two germline ends. Here the CDR3 DNA reads TGTGCCAGCAGTTACGGGCTATACAATGAGCAGTTCTTC. Translation gives CASSYGLYNEQFF.

The chain has TRBV7-2 and TRBJ2-5; D possibly corresponds to TRBD1 (6 bases). CDR3 length: 13 residues. Germline CDR1 and CDR2: SGHTA and FQGNSA. The V and J ends lost 0 bases and 11 bases respectively, with 13 bases between them. As DNA, the CDR3 is TGTGCCAGCAGCTTAGCCCGGACAGAAGAGCAGTACTTC. Translated, it gives CASSLARTEEQYF.

The J gene is TRBJ2-1, the V gene TRBV7-6; 8 bases map to TRBD2. Germline V gene data show CDR1 as SGHVS and CDR2 as FNYEAQ. Losses at the gene ends were 10 bases for V and 3 bases for J; bases not matched to a gene: 8. The CDR3 covers 14 residues. The DNA for the CDR3 is TGTGCCATTTCGGGAGGGTCTAACTACAATGAGCAGTTCTTC. It specifies CAISGGSNYNEQFF.

This clone was counted a single time. The chain has TRBV5-1 and TRBJ2-2; D tentatively reads TRBD1 or TRBD2 (6 bases each). This CDR3 spans 14 amino acids. The V end was cut by 0 bases, the J end by 6 bases, with 9 bases between. The germline V gene has CDR1 SGHRS and CDR2 YFSETQ. The CDR3 protein is CASSLDRDSGELFF. The CDR3 DNA reads TGCGCCAGCAGCTTGGACAGGGACTCCGGGGAGCTGTTTTTT.

This clone was recorded a few times. The V and J genes are TRBV6-1 and TRBJ1-2; TRBD1 agrees at 9 bases. Germline CDR1 and CDR2: MNHNS and SASEGT. This CDR3 is built from 14 residues. V gave up 6 bases and J gave up 10 bases; unmatched junction bases: 12. In nucleotides, the CDR3 is TGTGCCAGCAGCCGATTAGGGGGACAGGGAGTCTACACCTTC. Residues: CASSRLGGQGVYTF.

This chain uses TRBV9 with TRBJ2-2; TRBD2 matches at 8 bases. The V gene end was trimmed by 3 bases and the J gene end by 1 base; junction bases not matched to a gene: 2. CDR3 length: 15 residues. Germline CDR1 reads SGDLS; CDR2 reads YYNGEE. CDR3 loop: CASSATSGNTGELFF. The CDR3 DNA follows: TGTGCCAGCAGCGCAACTAGCGGGAACACCGGGGAGCTGTTTTTT.

The chain links TRBV6-1 to TRBJ2-7; D not resolved. Germline CDR1 is MNHNS and CDR2 is SASEGT. The CDR3 contains 13 residues. Between the trimmed V and J ends, which lost 5 bases and 0 bases, there was a span of 8 bases. The CDR3, as DNA: TGTGCCAGCAGTATAGAGCGCTCCTACGAGCAGTACTTC. This gives the protein CASSIERSYEQYF.

The chain is built from TRBV6-1 and TRBJ1-1; no firm D call. Germline-derived CDR1 and CDR2 are MNHNS and SASEGT. The length of the CDR3 is 14 residues. The V and J ends lost 8 bases and 1 base respectively, with 14 bases between them. The CDR3 sequence: CASWPGWGNTEAFF. The CDR3 DNA is TGTGCCAGCTGGCCGGGTTGGGGGAACACTGAAGCTTTCTTT.

With respect to this clone: Other DNA sequences from this sample encode an identical CDR3 as well. The chain has TRBV25-1 and TRBJ2-6; no definite D call. This CDR3 contains 13 residues. Germline V gives CDR1 MGHDK, CDR2 SYGVNS. The V gene lost 6 bases and the J gene lost 0 bases, with 3 bases spanning the gap. The CDR3 coding sequence is TGTGCCAGCAGAGGCTCTGGGGCCAACGTCCTGACTTTC. Translated, it gives CASRGSGANVLTF.

A few counts support this clone. The chain uses TRBV5-1 and TRBJ1-5; 7 nucleotides match TRBD1. CDR3 length equals 14 residues. Looked up from germline, CDR1 is SGHRS and CDR2 is YFSETQ. V was clipped by 4 bases and J by 3 bases; unmatched bases: 4. DNA for the CDR3: TGCGCCAGCAGCCCGGGACAGTTCAATCAGCCCCAGCATTTT. This codes for CASSPGQFNQPQHF.

This sequence joins TRBV18 and TRBJ2-7; D is uncertain. Germline values: CDR1 KGHSH, CDR2 LQKENI. CDR3 length equals 12 residues. Trimming left V 2 bases short and J 2 bases short, with 4 bases between. The CDR3 region has the DNA TGTGCCAGCTCACCAGGGCCCTACGAGCAGTACTTC. This translates into CASSPGPYEQYF.

In this sample, this clone turned up once. The chain recombines TRBV28 with TRBJ2-4; perhaps TRBD2 as D (6 bases). Germline CDR1 and CDR2: MDHEN and SYDVKM. This CDR3 comprises 14 residues. The germline V and J ends were trimmed by 2 bases and 9 bases, with 14 bases remaining between them. DNA of the CDR3: TGTGCCAGCAGTTTAAGAGTAACGGGGGTCATTCAGTACTTC. It specifies CASSLRVTGVIQYF.

The J gene is TRBJ2-7, the V gene TRBV10-1, with D possibly being TRBD2 (6 bases). The V end was cut by 5 bases, the J end by 0 bases, with 8 bases between. Germline CDR1 WNHNN, CDR2 SYGVQD (reference sequence). The CDR3 is 13 amino acids. Here the CDR3 DNA reads TGCGCCAGCAGTCGGGAGCCCTCCTACGAGCAGTACTTC. Amino acids: CASSREPSYEQYF.

The V and J genes are TRBV25-1 and TRBJ2-5, with D uncertain. The germline V gene has CDR1 MGHDK and CDR2 SYGVNS. V lost 7 bases to trimming and J lost 11 bases, with 20 bases between them. This CDR3 has 13 residues. The CDR3 here is CASTESGIARQYF. CDR3 nucleotides: TGTGCCAGCACCGAAAGTGGGATTGCGCGGCAGTACTTC.

This rearrangement joins TRBV21-1 to TRBJ2-5; the listed D gene, TRBD1, was not tested against the DNA. TRBV21-1 is a listed pseudogene. The length of the CDR3 is 15 residues. CDR3 bases: TGTGCCAGCAGCAACCGGGACAGACAAGGGGTTGCCCAGTACTTC. Amino acids: CASSNRDRQGVAQYF.

J is TRBJ2-3 and V is TRBV4-2, with D possibly TRBD2 on 6 matching bases. This CDR3 region has 19 residues. V lost 4 bases to trimming and J lost 0 bases, with 23 bases between them. Germline V gene sequence: CDR1 LGHNA, CDR2 YNFKEQ. CDR3 residues: CASSRRFPGTGTSTDTQYF. As DNA, the CDR3 is TGTGCCAGCAGCCGAAGATTCCCCGGGACTGGGACTAGCACAGATACGCAGTATTTT.

The chain recombines TRBV2 with TRBJ1-1; D perhaps matches TRBD1 (6 bases). Trimming pared 9 bases from V and 1 base from J, leaving 12 bases between. The CDR3 contains 13 residues. Germline V gene lookup returns CDR1 SNHLY and CDR2 FYNNEI. Written as DNA, the CDR3 is TGTGCCAGAAGGACAGTCGGGAACACTGAAGCTTTCTTT. Its translation: CARRTVGNTEAFF. The whole variable domain, filled in from reference TRBV2 and TRBJ1-1, reads EPEVTQTPSHQVTQMGQEVILRCVPISNHLYFYWYRQILGQKVEFLVSFYNNEISEKSEIFDDQFSVERPDGSNFTLKIRSTKLEDSAMYFCARRTVGNTEAFFGQGTRLTVV.

The chain links TRBV19 to TRBJ2-1; D gene uncertain. The germline V gene encodes CDR1 LNHDA and CDR2 SQIVND (reference sequence). Deletions cut 1 base from V and 8 bases from J, with 9 bases between. This CDR3 comprises 13 residues. In DNA, the CDR3 is TGTGCCAGTAGTATAGGCCTGCTGGATGAGCAGTTCTTC. This translates into CASSIGLLDEQFF.